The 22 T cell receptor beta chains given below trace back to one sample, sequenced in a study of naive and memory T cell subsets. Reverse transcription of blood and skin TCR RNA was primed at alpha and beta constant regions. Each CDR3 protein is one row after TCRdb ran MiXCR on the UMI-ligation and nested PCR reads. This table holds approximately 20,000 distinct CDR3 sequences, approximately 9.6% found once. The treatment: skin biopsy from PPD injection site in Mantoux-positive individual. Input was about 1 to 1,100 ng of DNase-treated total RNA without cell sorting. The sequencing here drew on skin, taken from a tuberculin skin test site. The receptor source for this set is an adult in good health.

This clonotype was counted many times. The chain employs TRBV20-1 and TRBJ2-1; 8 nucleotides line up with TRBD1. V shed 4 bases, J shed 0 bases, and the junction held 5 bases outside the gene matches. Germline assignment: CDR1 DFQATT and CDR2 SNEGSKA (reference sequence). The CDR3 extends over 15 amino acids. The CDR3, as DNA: TGCAGTGCTAAATCCGGGACAGGCTCCTACAATGAGCAGTTCTTC. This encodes CSAKSGTGSYNEQFF.

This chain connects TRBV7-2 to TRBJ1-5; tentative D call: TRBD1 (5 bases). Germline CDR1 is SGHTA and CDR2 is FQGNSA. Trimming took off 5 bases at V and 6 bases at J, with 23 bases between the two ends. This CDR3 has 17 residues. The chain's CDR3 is CASSPPRRAGTGQPQHF. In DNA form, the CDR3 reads TGTGCCAGCAGCCCCCCACGACGGGCAGGGACGGGTCAGCCCCAGCATTTT. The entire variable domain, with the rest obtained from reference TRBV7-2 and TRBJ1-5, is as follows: GAGVSQSPSNKVTEKGKDVELRCDPISGHTALYWYRQSLGQGLEFLIYFQGNSAPDKSGLPSDRFSAERTGGSVSTLTIQRTQQEDSAVYLCASSPPRRAGTGQPQHFGDGTRLSIL.

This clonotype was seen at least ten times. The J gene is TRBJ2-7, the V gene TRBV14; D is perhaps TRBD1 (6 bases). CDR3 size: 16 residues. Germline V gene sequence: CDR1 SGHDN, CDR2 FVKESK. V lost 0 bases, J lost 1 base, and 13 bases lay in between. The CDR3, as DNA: TGTGCCAGCAGCCAAGAACCGGGACATCGATCCTACGAGCAGTACTTC. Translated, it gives CASSQEPGHRSYEQYF.

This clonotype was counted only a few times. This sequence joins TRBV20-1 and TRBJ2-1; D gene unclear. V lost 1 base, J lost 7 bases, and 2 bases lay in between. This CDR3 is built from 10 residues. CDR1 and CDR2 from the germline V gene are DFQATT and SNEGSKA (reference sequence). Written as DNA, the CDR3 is TGCAGTGCTAGAGCGAATGAGCAGTTCTTC. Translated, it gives CSARANEQFF.

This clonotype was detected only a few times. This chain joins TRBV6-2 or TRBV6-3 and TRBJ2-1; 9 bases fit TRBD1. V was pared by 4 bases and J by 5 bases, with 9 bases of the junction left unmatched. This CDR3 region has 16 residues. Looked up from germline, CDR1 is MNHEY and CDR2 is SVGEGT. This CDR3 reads CASSWDRDAADNEQFF. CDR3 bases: TGTGCCAGCAGTTGGGACAGGGACGCTGCCGACAATGAGCAGTTCTTC.

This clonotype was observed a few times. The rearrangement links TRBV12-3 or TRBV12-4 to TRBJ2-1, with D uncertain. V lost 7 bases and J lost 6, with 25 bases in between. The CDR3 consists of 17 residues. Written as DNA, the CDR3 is TGTGCCAGCACACATTCTCATCTGGAGATGGGGATCAATGAGCAGTTCTTC. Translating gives CASTHSHLEMGINEQFF.

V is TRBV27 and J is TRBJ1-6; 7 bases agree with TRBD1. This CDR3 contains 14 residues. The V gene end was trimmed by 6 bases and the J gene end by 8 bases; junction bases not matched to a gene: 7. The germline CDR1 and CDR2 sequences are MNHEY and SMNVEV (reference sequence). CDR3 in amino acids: CASSHRGLHSPLHF. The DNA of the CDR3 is TGTGCCAGCAGCCACAGGGGACTACATTCACCCCTCCACTTT.

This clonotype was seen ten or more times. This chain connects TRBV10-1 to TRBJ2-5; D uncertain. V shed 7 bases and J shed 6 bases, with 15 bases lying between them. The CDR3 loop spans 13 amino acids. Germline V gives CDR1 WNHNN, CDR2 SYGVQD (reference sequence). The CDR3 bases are TGCGCCAGCACGCTCAGGAGTTCAAAGACCCAGTACTTC. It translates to CASTLRSSKTQYF.

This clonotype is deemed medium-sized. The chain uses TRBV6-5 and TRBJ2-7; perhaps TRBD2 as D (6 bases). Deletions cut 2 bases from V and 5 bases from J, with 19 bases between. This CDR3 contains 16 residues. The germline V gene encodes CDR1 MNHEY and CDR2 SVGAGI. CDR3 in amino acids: CASSYEGLTSFHEQYF. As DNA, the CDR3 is TGTGCCAGCAGTTACGAGGGACTCACTAGCTTCCACGAGCAGTACTTC.

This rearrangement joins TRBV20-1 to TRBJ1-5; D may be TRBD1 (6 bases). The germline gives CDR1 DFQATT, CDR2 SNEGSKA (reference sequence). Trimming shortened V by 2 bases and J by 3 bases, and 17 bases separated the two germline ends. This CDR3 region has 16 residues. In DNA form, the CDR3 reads TGCAGTGCTAGATTTGGGGGGCAGGGGCACAATCAGCCCCAGCATTTT. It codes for CSARFGGQGHNQPQHF.

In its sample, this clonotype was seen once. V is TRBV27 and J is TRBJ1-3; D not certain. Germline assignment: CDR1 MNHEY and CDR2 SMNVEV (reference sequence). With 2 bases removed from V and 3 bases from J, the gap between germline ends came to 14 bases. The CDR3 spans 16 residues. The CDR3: CASSLGPGISGNTIYF. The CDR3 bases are TGTGCCAGCAGTTTAGGTCCGGGGATCAGTGGAAACACCATATATTTT.

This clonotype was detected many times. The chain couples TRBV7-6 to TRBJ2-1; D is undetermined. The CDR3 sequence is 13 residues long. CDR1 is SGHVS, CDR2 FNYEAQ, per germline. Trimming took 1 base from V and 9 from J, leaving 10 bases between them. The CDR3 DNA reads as TGTGCCAGCAGCTTAGTAGGAGTCGGTGAGCAGTTCTTC. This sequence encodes CASSLVGVGEQFF.

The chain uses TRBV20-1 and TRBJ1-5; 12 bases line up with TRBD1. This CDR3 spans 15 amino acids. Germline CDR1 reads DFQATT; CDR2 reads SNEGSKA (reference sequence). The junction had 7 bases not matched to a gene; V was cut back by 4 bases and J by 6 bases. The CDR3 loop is CSATPGTGGSQPQHF. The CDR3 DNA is TGCAGTGCTACCCCGGGGACAGGGGGCTCTCAGCCCCAGCATTTT.

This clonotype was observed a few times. CDR3 DNA sequence: TGTGCCAGCAGCCCACCGGGACAGGGCGTTGGCTATGGCTACACCTTC. Encoded protein: CASSPPGQGVGYGYTF. This chain links TRBV7-9 with TRBJ1-2; 9 nucleotides align to TRBD1. CDR1 is SEHNR and CDR2 is FQNEAQ in the germline V gene (reference sequence). The CDR3 length is 16 residues. Losses at the gene ends were 5 bases for V and 4 bases for J; bases not matched to a gene: 11.

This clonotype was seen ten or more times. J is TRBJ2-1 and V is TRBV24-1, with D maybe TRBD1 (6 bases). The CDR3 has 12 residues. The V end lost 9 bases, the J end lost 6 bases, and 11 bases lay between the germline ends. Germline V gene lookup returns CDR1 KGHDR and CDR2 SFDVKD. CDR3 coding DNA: TGTGCCACCGCTAACAGGGTCAATGAGCAGTTCTTC. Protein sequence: CATANRVNEQFF.

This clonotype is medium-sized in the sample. The CDR3 is CASSLRRVSQETQYF. CDR3 DNA sequence: TGTGCCAGCAGTTTACGCCGGGTTTCTCAAGAGACCCAGTACTTC. This sequence joins TRBV27 and TRBJ2-5; D remains ambiguous. V was trimmed by 2 bases and J by 2 bases, leaving 12 bases between them. CDR1 is MNHEY and CDR2 is SMNVEV in the germline V gene (reference sequence). CDR3 length: 15 amino acids.

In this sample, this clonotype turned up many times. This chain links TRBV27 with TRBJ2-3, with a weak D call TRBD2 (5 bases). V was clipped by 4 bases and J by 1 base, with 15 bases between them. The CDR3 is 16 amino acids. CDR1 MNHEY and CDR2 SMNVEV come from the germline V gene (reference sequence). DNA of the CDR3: TGTGCCAGCAGTTCCCCGCGGGTTTATGGCACAGATACGCAGTATTTT. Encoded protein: CASSSPRVYGTDTQYF.

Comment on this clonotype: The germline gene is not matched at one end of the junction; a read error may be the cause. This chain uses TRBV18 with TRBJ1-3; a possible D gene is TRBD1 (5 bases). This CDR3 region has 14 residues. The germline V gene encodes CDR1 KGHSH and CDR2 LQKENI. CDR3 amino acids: CASLPQVPGNTIYF. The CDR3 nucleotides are TGTGCCAGCTTACCACAGGTTCCTGGAAACACCATATATTTT. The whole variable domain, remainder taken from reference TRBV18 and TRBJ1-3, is NAGVMQNPRHLVRRRGQEARLRCSPMKGHSHVYWYRQLPEEGLKFMVYLQKENIIDESGMPKERFSAEFPKEGPSILRIQQVVRGDSAAYFCASLPQVPGNTIYFGEGSWLTVV.

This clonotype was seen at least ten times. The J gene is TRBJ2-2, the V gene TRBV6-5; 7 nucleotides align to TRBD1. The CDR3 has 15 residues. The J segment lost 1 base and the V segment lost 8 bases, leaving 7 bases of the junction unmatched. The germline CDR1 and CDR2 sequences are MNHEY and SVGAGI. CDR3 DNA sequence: TGTGCCAGCGGACGACAGGGATGGAACACCGGGGAGCTGTTTTTT. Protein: CASGRQGWNTGELFF.

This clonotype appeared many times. Here the CDR3 reads CASSRQGGNSPLHF. For the CDR3, the DNA is TGCGCCAGCAGTAGACAGGGCGGGAATTCACCCCTCCACTTT. The rearrangement joins TRBV10-2 to TRBJ1-6, with TRBD1 identical over 7 bases. Trimming cost V 5 bases and J 7 bases; bases outside gene matches: 5. The germline CDR1 and CDR2 sequences are WSHSY and SAAADI. This CDR3 region has 14 residues.

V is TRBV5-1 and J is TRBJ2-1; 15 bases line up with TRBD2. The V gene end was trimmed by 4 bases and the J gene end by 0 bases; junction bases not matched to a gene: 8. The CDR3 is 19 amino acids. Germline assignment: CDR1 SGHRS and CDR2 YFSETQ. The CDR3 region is CASSPGLAGGISSYNEQFF. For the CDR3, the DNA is TGCGCCAGCAGCCCGGGACTAGCGGGGGGCATTAGCTCCTACAATGAGCAGTTCTTC.

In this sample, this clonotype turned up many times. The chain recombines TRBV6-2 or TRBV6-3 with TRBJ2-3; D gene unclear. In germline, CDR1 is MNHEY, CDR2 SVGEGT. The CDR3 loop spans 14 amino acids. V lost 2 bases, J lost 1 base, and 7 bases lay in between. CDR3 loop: CASSYPLGTDTQYF. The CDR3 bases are TGTGCCAGCAGTTACCCCCTGGGCACAGATACGCAGTATTTT.